The clone carrying this TCR beta chain was seen ten or more times. Its antigen is undetermined. Germline V lookup: CDR1 MNHEY, CDR2 SMNVEV (reference sequence). V lost 6 bases and J 1 base, leaving 6 bases between the germline ends. The length of the CDR3 is 12 residues. This entry belongs to a study of T cells in Graves' hyperthyroidism and ophthalmopathy. Whole-study results and caveats: Patients with ophthalmopathy were separated from those with stable hyperthyroidism by a 13 V-J model.

When ophthalmopathy did not progress within 18 months, Graves' hyperthyroidism was considered stable. Those patients with uncontrolled infection, other autoimmune disease, pregnancy or lactation were excluded. Amplified TCR beta CDR3 regions came from RNA transcripts. The study used the HTBI primer set for a first-round RT-PCR of the TCR CDR3. TCRdb processed the multiplex PCR reads anew with MiXCR; each CDR3 protein has one entry. Of about 520,000 distinct CDR3 sequences listed, more than 20% are singletons. Sequenced: blood. This chain links TRBV27 with TRBJ1-2; no clear D. The TCR sequence derives from a man between 18 and 35 years old with Graves' hyperthyroidism. The CDR3, as DNA: TGTGCCAGCAGGCACGGTAACTATGGCTACACCTTC. Its translation: CASRHGNYGYTF.